This TCR beta chain was obtained from a study of cytotoxic CD8 clonotypes in ibrutinib-treated CLL. This table comes from immunoSEQ multiplex PCR, and its TCRdb copy is limited to in-frame clones, with some not included. The sample includes about 130,000 clones, around 84% of them seen just once. There are 15 residues in the CDR3. V lost 1 base and J lost 9; bases outside the gene matches: 8. The germline V gene encodes CDR1 LNHNV and CDR2 YYDKDF (reference sequence). This chain joins TRBV15 and TRBJ2-1, with 8 nucleotides matching TRBD2. The sequence was collected from a human donor with chronic lymphocytic leukemia. This sample comprised PBMCs, obtained after 24 months of ibrutinib treatment. The CDR3 here is CATSRGGAGAVEQFF. CDR3 DNA sequence: TGTGCCACCAGCAGAGGTGGAGCGGGGGCGGTTGAGCAGTTCTTC.